This T cell receptor (beta chain) comes out of a study of T cell responses to AZD1222 COVID-19 vaccine. Study conclusions and caveats: Repertoires were obtained only post-peak T cell response. Clonal diversity was possibly underestimated, and white British individuals and females predominated among donors. Dominant CD4 TCR responses targeted spike regions 160-218 and 743-854.

Germline loops: CDR1 SGHAT, CDR2 FQNNGV. V lost 1 base and J 3 bases, leaving 13 bases between the germline ends. CDR3 size: 15 residues. TCRdb's table, derived via immunoSEQ multiplex PCR, lists solely in-frame clones and lacks some. The sample holds roughly 100,000 clones, 90% seen once. On this clone: What it binds is unknown.

The sample was peripheral blood, taken on day 0 of AZD1222 vaccination. The rearrangement links TRBV11-2 to TRBJ2-7; unclear D gene. The TCR comes from an adult in good health. The CDR3 protein is CASSLGRVTVYEQYF. CDR3 in DNA: TGTGCCAGCAGCTTAGGTCGGGTCACTGTCTACGAGCAGTACTTC.